This T cell receptor beta chain was observed in a study of OX40 agonist ivuxolimab in advanced cancers. Broadly, across the study: Ivuxolimab was an agonistic, fully human IgG2 monoclonal antibody directed against OX40 (CD134), a costimulatory receptor. Intravenous ivuxolimab was administered to patients every 2 weeks at six dose levels: 0.01, 0.1, 0.3, 1.5, 3 and 10 mg/kg. Of the approximately 50 patients in dose escalation, about 20 had hepatocellular carcinoma, some 15 had melanoma, 9 had renal cell carcinoma and 9 had head and neck cancer. In the dose-escalation cohort, 70% to 90% of patients were male, and the mean age was around 65 years with a range of roughly 23 to 79. Prior anti-PD-1, anti-PD-L1 or anti-CTLA-4 therapy was permitted, and checkpoint inhibitors had been received by less than 45% of dose-escalation patients. Partial responses occurred in three dose-escalation patients: two with cutaneous melanoma and one with hepatocellular carcinoma. Peripheral TCRbeta sequencing aimed to test whether ivuxolimab altered TCR sequence diversity and caused clonal T-cell expansion. The paper reports the monotherapy dose-escalation portion (N ≈ 50 patients) of the phase I ivuxolimab trial. Paper-wide results and their limitations: At doses of 0.1 to 3.0 mg/kg, clonal expansion of both CD4+ and CD8+ blood T cells was observed from baseline to week 6. Low levels of normalized T-cell clonal expansion were also seen in some patients who did not respond. The antigen specificity of the peripheral T cells that underwent clonal expansion was not determined. After ivuxolimab, more expanded clones were found on average in CD8+ T cells than in CD4+ T cells. Partial responders in the 0.1-3.0 mg/kg groups had among the lowest normalized peripheral clonal expansion, especially among CD8+ T cells.

Of note for this clone: Its cognate antigen has yet to be identified. It has no much larger one-base neighbor in the sample; base qualities were not kept. This same CDR3 is encoded by further DNA sequences in the sample.

The trial excluded patients who had a history of autoimmune disease or were on systemic immunosuppression. Peripheral blood for TCR sequencing was collected from all dose cohorts at baseline, on cycle 4 day 1, and on cycle 7 day 1. The samples were taken from a phase I, first-in-human, multicenter, open-label dose-escalation trial of ivuxolimab. Adults with locally advanced or metastatic melanoma, renal cell carcinoma, hepatocellular carcinoma or head and neck squamous cell carcinoma were enrolled in the trial. Before TCR sequencing, CD4+ and CD8+ T cells were separately sorted from peripheral blood. Genomic DNA was extracted from sorted cells for sequencing of the TCRbeta CDR3 region. The immunoSEQ Assay was used for sequencing of TCRbeta CDR3 regions. TCRdb took this table from immuneACCESS and kept in-frame rearrangements with V and J called. Such tables lack part of the clones; where checked against another copy, unresolved V genes explain under half of the gap, and the rest is unexplained. This sample comprises some 62,000 clones, approximately 84% of them detected only once. Clones ranked in the top ten supply around 9.5% of the sample.

CDR1 and CDR2 are read off the germline V gene as SNHLY and FYNNEI. Spanning cysteine to phenylalanine, the CDR3 consists of 13 amino acids. Of all the DNA, just the CDR3 is kept, 39 bases in frame from base 1. The junction carries 22 bases between V and J, which are trimmed by 9 bases and 11 bases respectively. The sample consisted of CD4+ or CD8+ T cells sorted from blood, taken in a trial of the OX40 agonist ivuxolimab. This clonotype originated in an adult with an advanced solid tumor such as melanoma, head and neck, liver or kidney cancer. The rearrangement joined TRBV2 to TRBJ1-1; the D gene is perhaps TRBD1, from 6 matching bases. The nucleotide sequence is given as TGTGCCAGTAGCGGACTCTTGGGGGCAAGCGCTTTCTTT. This gives the protein CASSGLLGASAFF.